The present T cell receptor (beta chain) was sequenced within a study of cytomegalovirus exposure and HLA in healthy donors. Across the study: Inside one of the first data releases sat about 85 million unique TCRs taken from HLA-typed donors.

As regards this clone: Its antigen remains unidentified.

The PCR ran on 60 Vbeta and 13 Jbeta primers. Study processing details: A follow-up analysis tallied 65 million to 80 million unique TCR beta chains, roughly 11 million shared. Using immunoSEQ multiplex PCR, the repertoire was profiled, and TCRdb retains in-frame clones only, with some absent. For V, J and clone size, that table is used; D and trimming come from the DNA. The table records more than 80,000 clones, 64% of them present only once. CDR3 length equals 15 residues. The V end lost 7 bases, the J end lost 4 bases, and 17 bases lay between the germline ends. CDR1 and CDR2 (germline): SEHNR, FQNEAQ (reference sequence). Study-wide results and limits: Relative to equally common others, HLA-associated TCR beta chains showed greater clonal expansion in a later analysis.

Material: PBMCs. The V call is TRBV7-9, the J call TRBJ2-1; weak D call: TRBD2 (6 bases). The sequence came from a man aged 60 to 69 in good health and CMV-seronegative. DNA for the CDR3: TGTGCCAGCAACTCGGCGGGCGGGAATTACAATGAGCAGTTCTTC. This encodes CASNSAGGNYNEQFF. Using reference TRBV7-9 and TRBJ2-1 for the parts outside the CDR3, the full variable domain is DTGVSQNPRHKITKRGQNVTFRCDPISEHNRLYWYRQTLGQGPEFLTYFQNEAQLEKSRLLSDRFSAERPKGSFSTLEIQRTEQGDSAMYLCASNSAGGNYNEQFFGPGTRLTVL.